The present T cell receptor (beta chain) was sequenced within a study of monozygotic twins with inflammatory bowel disease. Study-level results: On the inverse Simpson index, IBD patients scored lower for TCRbeta diversity than healthy co-twins.

TCRdb re-called the 5' RACE reads and gives one entry per CDR3 protein, without DNA. This sample's table reports around 370,000 distinct CDR3 sequences. Concerning this clonotype itself: Its target is unknown.

A 2.5 ml blood sample was drawn per donor. The CDR3 runs to 12 residues. The TCR originated in a human donor with ulcerative colitis or Crohn's disease, or a healthy co-twin of an affected twin (not recorded which). The V call is TRBV12-3 or TRBV12-4, the J call TRBJ1-5; there is no DNA to check the TCRdb D call of TRBD1. Sequencing was carried out using blood. The CDR3 region is CASSLPGSLLHF.